This T cell receptor (beta chain) originates from a study of blood T cell repertoires in COVID-19. About the study: T cells, B-cell-depleted T cells, or PBMCs supplied cDNA or gDNA.

Germline loops: CDR1 MNHEY, CDR2 SMNVEV (reference sequence). The CDR3 spans 16 residues. V lost 5 bases, J lost 3 bases, and 10 bases stayed unmatched. Original processing methods: Using reference gene primer amplification, nucleated cell counts were estimated. Sequencing used immunoSEQ multiplex PCR; TCRdb keeps in-frame clones, though not all of them. From that table come the V and J calls and clone size; the DNA was used to work out D and trimming. The table records over 100,000 clones, about 78% of them present only once. This receptor was identified in a human donor in a cohort sampled during active or convalescent COVID-19. Sample: peripheral blood. The rearrangement uses TRBV27 and TRBJ1-2, with TRBD1 matching over 9 bases. The CDR3 reads CASSPRTGDPDYGYTF. The CDR3 DNA is TGTGCCAGCAGTCCAAGGACAGGGGATCCTGACTATGGCTACACCTTC.